A single sample is the source of the 14 T cell receptor beta chains below, sequenced in a study of blood T cell repertoires in COVID-19. TCRdb's table, derived via immunoSEQ multiplex PCR, lists solely in-frame clones and lacks some. Here the sample spans under 250,000 clones, around 80% being singletons. The sequencing sample was made of peripheral blood. These receptors came from a human donor in a cohort sampled during active COVID-19.

Comment on this clone: Other DNA variants within this sample encode the same CDR3. The V gene is TRBV7-2, the J gene TRBJ1-1; a weak D match, TRBD1 (6 bases). The length of the CDR3 is 14 residues. V was pared by 1 base and J by 2 bases, with 8 bases between. CDR1 is SGHTA, CDR2 FQGNSA, per germline. CDR3 in DNA: TGTGCCAGCAGCTTAGGCAGGGGAAACACTGAAGCTTTCTTT. As protein: CASSLGRGNTEAFF.

The V gene is TRBV9, the J gene TRBJ2-7; the D gene is possibly TRBD1 (6 bases). Germline V gene sequence: CDR1 SGDLS, CDR2 YYNGEE. There are 14 residues in the CDR3. Deletions cut 5 bases from V and 5 bases from J, with 17 bases between. The CDR3 protein is CASSAGFRGHEQYF. CDR3 DNA: TGTGCCAGCAGTGCCGGGTTCAGGGGCCACGAGCAGTACTTC. Drawing the rest from reference TRBV9 and TRBJ2-7, the complete variable domain is DSGVTQTPKHLITATGQRVTLRCSPRSGDLSVYWYQQSLDQGLQFLIQYYNGEERAKGNILERFSAQQFPDLHSELNLSSLELGDSALYFCASSAGFRGHEQYFGPGTRLTVT.

The chain combines TRBV5-1 with TRBJ1-6, with 9 bases matching TRBD1. Germline lookup yields CDR1 SGHRS and CDR2 YFSETQ. This CDR3 spans 15 amino acids. Trimming cost V 4 bases and J 7 bases; bases outside gene matches: 6. DNA of the CDR3: TGCGCCAGCAGCGCACCGGGACAGGGAAATTCACCCCTCCACTTT. Protein product: CASSAPGQGNSPLHF.

This chain links TRBV19 with TRBJ2-1; 8 bases agree with TRBD1. Germline V gives CDR1 LNHDA, CDR2 SQIVND (reference sequence). CDR3 length: 13 residues. V lost 9 bases to trimming and J lost 5 bases; unmatched junction nucleotides: 6. CDR3 nucleotides: TGTGCCAGCGGGTGGACAGGGAACAATGAGCAGTTCTTC. Amino acid sequence: CASGWTGNNEQFF.

The chain uses TRBV29-1 and TRBJ2-5; tentatively, D is TRBD2 (7 bases). The CDR3 spans 14 residues. Germline assignment: CDR1 SQVTM and CDR2 ANQGSEA. V lost 2 bases to trimming and J lost 5 bases, with 15 bases between them. The CDR3 sequence: CSVERRTRGETQYF. In DNA form, the CDR3 reads TGCAGCGTTGAACGCCGGACTAGGGGGGAGACCCAGTACTTC.

The chain recombines TRBV19 with TRBJ2-6; TRBD1 aligns across 7 bases. From germline, CDR1 is LNHDA and CDR2 SQIVND (reference sequence). The V and J ends lost 5 bases and 0 bases, in that order; junction bases with no gene match: 7. There are 17 residues in the CDR3. The CDR3 region is CASSLGGRVSGANVLTF. The CDR3 nucleotides read TGTGCCAGTAGTTTAGGGGGCAGAGTCTCTGGGGCCAACGTCCTGACTTTC.

CDR3 sequence (DNA): TGTGCCAGCAGACAGGGGGACACTGAAGCTTTCTTT. This codes for CASRQGDTEAFF. The chain recombines TRBV6-4 with TRBJ1-1; 8 bases line up with TRBD1. The CDR3 spans 12 residues. Per the germline V gene, CDR1 is MRHNA and CDR2 is SNTAGT. V trimming: 6 bases; J trimming: 3 bases; junction bases outside the gene matches: 0.

This clone was picked up many times. The chain links TRBV11-1 to TRBJ2-5, with TRBD2 matching over 7 bases. This CDR3 contains 15 residues. V lost 0 bases and J lost 2; bases outside the gene matches: 3. CDR1 SGHAT and CDR2 FQDESV come from the germline V gene (reference sequence). The CDR3: CASSLAPGLQETQYF. The CDR3 DNA follows: TGTGCCAGCAGCTTAGCTCCGGGACTACAAGAGACCCAGTACTTC.

The chain uses TRBV20-1 and TRBJ1-3; D call uncertain. V was trimmed by 3 bases and J by 0 bases, leaving 6 bases between them. This CDR3 comprises 13 residues. The germline V gene encodes CDR1 DFQATT and CDR2 SNEGSKA (reference sequence). In nucleotides, the CDR3 is TGCAGTGCTAGTGGGCCCTCTGGAAACACCATATATTTT. Translated, it gives CSASGPSGNTIYF.

The chain couples TRBV5-1 to TRBJ2-4, with a possible D match to TRBD2 (7 bases). CDR3 length equals 17 residues. With 3 bases removed from V and 0 bases from J, the gap between germline ends came to 16 bases. Germline-derived CDR1 and CDR2 are SGHRS and YFSETQ. For the CDR3, the DNA is TGCGCCAGCAGCTGGGACACTAGCGCACTAGCCAAAAACATTCAGTACTTC. This sequence encodes CASSWDTSALAKNIQYF.

J is TRBJ2-7 and V is TRBV15; tentatively, D is TRBD2 (5 bases). The V end lost 0 bases, the J end lost 3 bases, and 15 bases lay between the germline ends. Germline V gives CDR1 LNHNV, CDR2 YYDKDF (reference sequence). The CDR3 sequence is 16 residues long. CDR3 nucleotide sequence: TGTGCCACCAGCAGAGACCCTCCGGGGTTTAGCTACGAGCAGTACTTC. Amino acids: CATSRDPPGFSYEQYF.

This clone has only a few counts. The chain employs TRBV28 and TRBJ2-4, with TRBD1 as a possible D gene (5 bases). This CDR3 is 15 amino acids long. Germline V gene lookup returns CDR1 MDHEN and CDR2 SYDVKM. The ends were cut back, 3 bases at V and 1 base at J, with 10 bases in the middle. The CDR3 loop is CASSFAGSAKNIQYF. The CDR3, as DNA: TGTGCCAGCAGTTTCGCAGGGTCGGCCAAAAACATTCAGTACTTC.

This chain connects TRBV7-2 to TRBJ2-2, with a weak D call TRBD1 (5 bases). The CDR3 has 17 residues. Per the germline V gene, CDR1 is SGHTA and CDR2 is FQGNSA. V was cut by 2 bases and J by 0 bases, with 13 bases left in between. CDR3 sequence (DNA): TGTGCCAGCAGCTTACCAGGGCTATCCGCGAACACCGGGGAGCTGTTTTTT. Translation gives CASSLPGLSANTGELFF.

This sequence joins TRBV11-2 and TRBJ2-1; possible D gene TRBD2, 6 bases. CDR3 length equals 15 residues. Germline CDR1 is SGHAT and CDR2 is FQNNGV. V lost 4 bases and J 10 bases, leaving 20 bases between the germline ends. The CDR3 nucleotides read TGTGCCAGCAGCTCACCTCAGGAGGGGCTAGCAGAGCAGTTCTTC. Protein product: CASSSPQEGLAEQFF.